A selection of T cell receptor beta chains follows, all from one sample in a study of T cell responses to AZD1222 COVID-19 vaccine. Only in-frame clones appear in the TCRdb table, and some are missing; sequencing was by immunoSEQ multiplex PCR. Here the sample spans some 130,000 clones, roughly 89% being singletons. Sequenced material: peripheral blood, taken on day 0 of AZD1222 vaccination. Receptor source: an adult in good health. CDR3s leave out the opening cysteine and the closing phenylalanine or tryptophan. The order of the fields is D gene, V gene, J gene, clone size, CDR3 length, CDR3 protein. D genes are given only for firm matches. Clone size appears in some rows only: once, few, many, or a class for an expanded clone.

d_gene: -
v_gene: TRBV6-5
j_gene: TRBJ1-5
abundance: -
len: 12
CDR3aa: ASRLPGGFEPQH

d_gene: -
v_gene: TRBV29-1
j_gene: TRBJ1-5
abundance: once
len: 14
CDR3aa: SVEGGTTASGQPQH

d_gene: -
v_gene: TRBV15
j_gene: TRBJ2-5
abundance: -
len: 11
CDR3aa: ATSGGPTETQY

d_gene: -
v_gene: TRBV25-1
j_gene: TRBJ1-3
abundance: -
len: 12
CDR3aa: ASSEEWAGNTIY

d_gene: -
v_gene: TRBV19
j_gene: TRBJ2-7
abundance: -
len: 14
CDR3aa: ASSMDPPGSGYEQY

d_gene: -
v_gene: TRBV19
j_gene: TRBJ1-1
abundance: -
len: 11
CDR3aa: ASSSRQARKAF

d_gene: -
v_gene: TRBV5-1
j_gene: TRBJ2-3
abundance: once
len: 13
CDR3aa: ASSGRDNFPDTQY

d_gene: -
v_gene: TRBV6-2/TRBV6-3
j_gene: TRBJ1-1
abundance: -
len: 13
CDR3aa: ASSRPQTGNTEAF

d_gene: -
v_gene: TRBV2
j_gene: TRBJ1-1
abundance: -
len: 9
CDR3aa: ASCRNTEAF

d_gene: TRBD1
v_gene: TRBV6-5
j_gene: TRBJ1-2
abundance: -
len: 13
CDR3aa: ASSFIQGGGYGYT

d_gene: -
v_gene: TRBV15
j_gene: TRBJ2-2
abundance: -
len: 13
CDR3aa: ATSRDRAGSGELF

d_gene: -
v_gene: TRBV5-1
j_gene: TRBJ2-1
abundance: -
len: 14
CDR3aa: ASSSASTGSYNEQF

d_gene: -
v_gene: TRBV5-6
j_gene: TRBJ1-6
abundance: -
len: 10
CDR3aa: ASSGSNSPLH

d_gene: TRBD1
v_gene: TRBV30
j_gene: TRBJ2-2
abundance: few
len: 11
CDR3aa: AWNRGRVGELF

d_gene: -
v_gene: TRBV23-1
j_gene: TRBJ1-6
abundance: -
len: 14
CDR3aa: ASSPGSRDLSSPLH

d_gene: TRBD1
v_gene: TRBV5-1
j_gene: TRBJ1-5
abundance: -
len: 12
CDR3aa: ASSLRGGQEPQH

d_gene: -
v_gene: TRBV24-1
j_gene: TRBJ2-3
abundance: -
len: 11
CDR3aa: ATSGTGADTQY

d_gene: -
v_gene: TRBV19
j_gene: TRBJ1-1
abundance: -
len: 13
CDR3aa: ASSMGGQFNTEAF

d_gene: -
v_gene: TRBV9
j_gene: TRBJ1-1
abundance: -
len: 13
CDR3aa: ASSVEGTWGAEAF

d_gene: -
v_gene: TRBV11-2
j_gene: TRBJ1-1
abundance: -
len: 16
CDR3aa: ASSLDPPLTVGGTEAF

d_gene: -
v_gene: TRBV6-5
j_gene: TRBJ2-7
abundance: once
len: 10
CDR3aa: ASPGALYEQY

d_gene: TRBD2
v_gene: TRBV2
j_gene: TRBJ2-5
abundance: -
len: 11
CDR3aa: ASQRGASETQY

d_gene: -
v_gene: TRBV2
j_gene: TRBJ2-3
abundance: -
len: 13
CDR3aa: ASSDFGREVDTQY

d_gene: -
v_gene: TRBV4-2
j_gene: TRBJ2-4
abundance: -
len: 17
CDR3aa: ASSQDYRDAELAKNIQY

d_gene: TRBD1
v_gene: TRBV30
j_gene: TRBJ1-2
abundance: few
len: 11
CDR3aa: ASLGQALYGYT

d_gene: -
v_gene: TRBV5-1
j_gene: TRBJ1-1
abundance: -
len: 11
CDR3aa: ASSLDPGTEAF

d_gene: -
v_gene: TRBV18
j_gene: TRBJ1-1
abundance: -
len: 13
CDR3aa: ASSPPQGPNTEAF

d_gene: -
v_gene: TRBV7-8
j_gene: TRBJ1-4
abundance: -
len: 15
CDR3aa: ASRPTARQALNEKLF

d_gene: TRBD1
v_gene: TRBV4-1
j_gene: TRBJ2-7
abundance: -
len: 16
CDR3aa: ASSPLDFIGTGLYEQY

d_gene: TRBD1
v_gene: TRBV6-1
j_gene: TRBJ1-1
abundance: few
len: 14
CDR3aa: ASSERVQGATTEAF

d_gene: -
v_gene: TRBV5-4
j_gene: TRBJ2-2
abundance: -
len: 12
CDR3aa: ASSSGTVAGELF

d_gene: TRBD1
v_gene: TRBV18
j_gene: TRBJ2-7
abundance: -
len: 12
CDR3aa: ASSPPGQRYEQY

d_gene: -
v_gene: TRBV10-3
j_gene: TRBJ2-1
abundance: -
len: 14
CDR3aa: AISESVGGAYNEQF

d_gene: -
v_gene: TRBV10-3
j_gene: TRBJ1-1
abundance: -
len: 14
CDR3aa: AISEGGNLGSVEAF

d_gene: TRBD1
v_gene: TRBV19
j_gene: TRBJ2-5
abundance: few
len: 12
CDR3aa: ASSEGGQGKTQY

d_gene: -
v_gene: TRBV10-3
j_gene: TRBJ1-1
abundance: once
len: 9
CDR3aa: AISDRQKAF

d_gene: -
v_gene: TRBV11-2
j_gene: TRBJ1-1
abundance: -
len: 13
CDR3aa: ASSFTRVGQTEAF

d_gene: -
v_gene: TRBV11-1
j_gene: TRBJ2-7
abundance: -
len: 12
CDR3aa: ASSLEGPQGEQY

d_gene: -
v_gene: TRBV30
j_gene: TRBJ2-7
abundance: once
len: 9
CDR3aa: AWSRQLEQY

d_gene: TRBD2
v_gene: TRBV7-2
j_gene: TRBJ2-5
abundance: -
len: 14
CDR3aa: ASSLVRSGGKETQY

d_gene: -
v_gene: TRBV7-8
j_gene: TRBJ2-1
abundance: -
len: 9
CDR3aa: ASSLLGEQF

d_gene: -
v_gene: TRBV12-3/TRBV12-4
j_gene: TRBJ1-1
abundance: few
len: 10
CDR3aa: ASSFWTQEAF

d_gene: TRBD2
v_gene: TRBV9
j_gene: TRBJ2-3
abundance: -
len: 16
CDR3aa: ASSVWVGSGGRGDTQY

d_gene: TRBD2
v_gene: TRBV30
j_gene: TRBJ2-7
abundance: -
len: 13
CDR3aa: AWSKTGLAGEEQY

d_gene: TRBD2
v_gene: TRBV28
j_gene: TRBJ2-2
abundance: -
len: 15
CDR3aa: ASSPLAGRLYTGELF

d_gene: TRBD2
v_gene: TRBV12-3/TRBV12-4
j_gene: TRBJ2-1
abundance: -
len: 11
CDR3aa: ASSLTSRNEQF

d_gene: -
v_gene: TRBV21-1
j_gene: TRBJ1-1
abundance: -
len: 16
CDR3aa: ASSKDIWAEYMNTEAF

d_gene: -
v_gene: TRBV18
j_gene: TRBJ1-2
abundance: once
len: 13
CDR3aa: ASSPGAGERGGYT

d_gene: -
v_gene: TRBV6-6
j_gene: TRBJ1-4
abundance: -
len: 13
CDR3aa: ASSYSGGMNEKLF

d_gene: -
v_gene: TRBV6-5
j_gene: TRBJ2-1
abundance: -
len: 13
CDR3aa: ATRTGEAVLRGQF

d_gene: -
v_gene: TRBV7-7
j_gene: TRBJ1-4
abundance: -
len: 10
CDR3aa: ASSPQGEKLF

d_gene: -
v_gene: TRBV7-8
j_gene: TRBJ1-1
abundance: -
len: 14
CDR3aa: ASSLLGSGMGTEAF